The 17 T cell receptor beta chains presented below share a single source sample, sequenced in a study of blood T cell repertoires in COVID-19. This table comes from immunoSEQ multiplex PCR, and its TCRdb copy is limited to in-frame clones, with some not included. The table has a few hundred thousand clones, roughly four fifths seen once. The sample was peripheral blood. Receptors were obtained from a woman of 80 years or more with COVID-19, enrolled during active disease.

The chain combines TRBV18 with TRBJ1-3; unclear D gene. The CDR3 totals 17 residues. Germline values: CDR1 KGHSH, CDR2 LQKENI. V lost 2 bases to trimming and J lost 2 bases, with 16 bases between them. CDR3 residues: CASSPTPDSRTGNTIYF. The CDR3 nucleotides read TGTGCCAGCTCACCAACCCCCGACTCTCGCACTGGAAACACCATATATTTT.

This chain uses TRBV5-1 with TRBJ2-6; 12 bases fit TRBD2. Looked up from germline, CDR1 is SGHRS and CDR2 is YFSETQ. Unmatched junction bases numbered 1, after V lost 6 bases and J lost 0 bases. The CDR3 is made up of 16 amino acids. CDR3 amino acids: CASTTSGSSGANVLTF. The CDR3 nucleotides are TGCGCCAGCACGACTAGCGGGAGCTCTGGGGCCAACGTCCTGACTTTC.

The rearrangement joins TRBV18 to TRBJ2-5; TRBD2 might be the D (6 bases). Looked up from germline, CDR1 is KGHSH and CDR2 is LQKENI. The CDR3 runs 15 residues. Deletions cut 3 bases from V and 1 base from J, with 12 bases between. This CDR3 reads CASSPMGGPQETQYF. The DNA of the CDR3 is TGTGCCAGCTCACCGATGGGGGGTCCCCAAGAGACCCAGTACTTC.

The chain links TRBV3-1 (or the pseudogene TRBV3-2) to TRBJ2-7; D is unclear. Deletions cut 4 bases from V and 3 bases from J, with 13 bases between. The CDR3 has 14 amino acids. Germline assignment: CDR1 LGHDT and CDR2 YNNKEL (reference sequence). The CDR3 protein is CASSLGRGYYEQYF. CDR3 DNA: TGTGCCAGCAGCCTCGGTCGCGGTTACTACGAGCAGTACTTC.

The chain carries TRBV19 and TRBJ2-2; 7 nucleotides align to TRBD2. The germline gives CDR1 LNHDA, CDR2 SQIVND (reference sequence). CDR3 length: 14 amino acids. After removal of 2 bases from V and 5 bases from J, the junction contained 2 bases not matched to a gene. The CDR3 spells CASSISSGTGELFF. For the CDR3, the DNA is TGTGCCAGTAGTATAAGTAGCGGGACCGGGGAGCTGTTTTTT.

The chain has TRBV6-5 and TRBJ2-1; D is perhaps TRBD2 (7 bases). Germline CDR1 is MNHEY and CDR2 is SVGAGI. The germline V and J ends were trimmed by 7 bases and 4 bases, with 14 bases remaining between them. This CDR3 has 14 residues. The CDR3 loop is CASTRGAKYNEQFF. Here the CDR3 DNA reads TGTGCCAGCACCCGGGGGGCCAAGTACAATGAGCAGTTCTTC.

This clone was found a few times. This chain uses TRBV9 with TRBJ1-2; TRBD1 matches 7 bases. Germline V CDR1 and CDR2: SGDLS, YYNGEE. The CDR3 spans 15 residues. With 3 bases clipped from V and 4 bases from J, the junction kept 9 bases outside the gene matches. CDR3 coding DNA: TGTGCCAGCAGCGAAACAGGACAGGTCGCCTATGGCTACACCTTC. This translates into CASSETGQVAYGYTF.

This chain connects TRBV27 to TRBJ1-4; 8 bases line up with TRBD1. Trimming cost V 3 bases and J 13 bases; bases outside gene matches: 10. Per the germline V gene, CDR1 is MNHEY and CDR2 is SMNVEV (reference sequence). The CDR3 length is 14 residues. The CDR3: CASSFRDRRGGLFF. The CDR3 DNA reads TGTGCCAGCAGTTTCCGGGACAGGCGAGGAGGACTGTTTTTT. Full variable domain (remainder filled in from reference TRBV27 and TRBJ1-4): EAQVTQNPRYLITVTGKKLTVTCSQNMNHEYMSWYRQDPGLGLRQIYYSMNVEVTDKGDVPEGYKVSRKEKRNFPLILESPSPNQTSLYFCASSFRDRRGGLFFGSGTQLSVL.

The chain carries TRBV5-1 and TRBJ2-2; possible D gene TRBD1, 6 bases. CDR1 and CDR2 from the germline V gene are SGHRS and YFSETQ. This CDR3 spans 15 amino acids. V lost 0 bases and J 3 bases, leaving 9 bases between the germline ends. DNA of the CDR3: TGCGCCAGCAGCTTGGCGCCAGGGGACACCGGGGAGCTGTTTTTT. It translates to CASSLAPGDTGELFF.

V is TRBV28 and J is TRBJ1-1; 7 bases agree with TRBD1. Germline CDR1 and CDR2: MDHEN and SYDVKM. With V trimmed by 6 bases and J by 2 bases, 6 bases remained unmatched. The CDR3 length is 14 residues. CDR3 sequence (DNA): TGTGCCAGCAGGACCGGGACAGTAAACACTGAAGCTTTCTTT. Translated: CASRTGTVNTEAFF.

The rearrangement links TRBV7-9 to TRBJ1-4; TRBD1 is a possible D gene (6 bases). CDR1 SEHNR and CDR2 FQNEAQ come from the germline V gene (reference sequence). V was trimmed by 5 bases and J by 5 bases, leaving 12 bases between them. The CDR3 is 14 amino acids. CDR3 bases: TGTGCCAGCAGCCCGACAGGTCTGAATGAAAAACTGTTTTTT. Protein sequence: CASSPTGLNEKLFF.

This clone was seen only once. V usage is TRBV5-1 and J usage is TRBJ2-1; 7 bases line up with TRBD1. The CDR3 consists of 12 residues. Germline values: CDR1 SGHRS, CDR2 YFSETQ. V was pared by 4 bases and J by 10 bases, with 5 bases of the junction left unmatched. CDR3 loop: CASSQGQSEQFF. The CDR3 DNA sequence: TGCGCCAGCAGCCAGGGACAGAGCGAGCAGTTCTTC.

The V gene is TRBV28, the J gene TRBJ2-3, with D possibly matching TRBD1 (6 bases). This CDR3 has 15 residues. V was pared by 6 bases and J by 0 bases, with 13 bases between. Germline values: CDR1 MDHEN, CDR2 SYDVKM. CDR3 region: CASSDRKSSTDTQYF. Here the CDR3 DNA reads TGTGCCAGCAGCGACAGGAAATCTAGCACAGATACGCAGTATTTT.

This clone was recorded once. The CDR3 region is CSVDKGGGYEQYF. As DNA, the CDR3 is TGCAGCGTTGACAAGGGGGGGGGCTACGAGCAGTACTTC. The chain recombines TRBV29-1 with TRBJ2-7; maybe TRBD2 (7 bases). The CDR3 is 13 amino acids. Germline loops: CDR1 SQVTM, CDR2 ANQGSEA. V lost 3 bases and J 3 bases, leaving 12 bases between the germline ends.

This chain uses TRBV6-2 or TRBV6-3 with TRBJ2-7; 10 bases agree with TRBD2. V was clipped by 0 bases and J by 7 bases; unmatched bases: 15. This CDR3 comprises 18 residues. Germline loops: CDR1 MNHEY, CDR2 SVGEGT. CDR3 amino acids: CASSYSGVLAGAGWEQYF. The CDR3 coding sequence is TGTGCCAGCAGTTACTCGGGCGTTCTAGCGGGAGCGGGCTGGGAGCAGTACTTC.

Details on this clone: A junction boundary mismatches the germline segment, possibly from a read error. The chain links TRBV4-1 to TRBJ1-4; D unresolved. CDR3 size: 15 residues. CDR1 and CDR2 (germline): MGHRA, YSYEKL. CDR3 in amino acids: CASTQSGSFNEKLFF. The CDR3 coding sequence is TGCGCCAGCACCCAATCCGGGTCTTTTAATGAAAAACTGTTTTTT.

The chain links TRBV18 to TRBJ1-2, with 7 bases identical to TRBD1. This CDR3 comprises 13 residues. Germline lookup yields CDR1 KGHSH and CDR2 LQKENI. With V trimmed by 6 bases and J by 3 bases, 4 bases remained unmatched. CDR3 sequence (DNA): TGTGCCAGCTCTGGACAGGTGGACTATGGCTACACCTTC. This sequence encodes CASSGQVDYGYTF.